A selection of T cell receptor beta chains follows, all from one sample in a study of T cells in localized non-small cell lung cancer. The method was immunoSEQ multiplex PCR; TCRdb's version includes in-frame clones alone and lacks a portion of them. The table has 15,000 to 20,000 clones, approximately 90% seen once. Sequencing was performed on peripheral blood, taken before any cancer treatment. Receptors originate from a male donor at least 60 years old with stage II squamous cell lung carcinoma. Both conserved end residues are part of each CDR3. The order of the fields is J gene, clone size, D gene, V gene, CDR3 protein, CDR3 DNA. The D gene is left open where the match is weak. Size values are once, few and many counts, or a class for expanded clones, and some rows have none.

J gene: TRBJ2-4; clone size: -; D gene: -; V gene: TRBV20-1; CDR3 protein: CSARDRVFQYF; CDR3 DNA: TGCAGTGCTAGAGATAGGGTCTTTCAGTACTTC
J gene: TRBJ2-1; clone size: -; D gene: -; V gene: TRBV5-1; CDR3 protein: CASSSGLMSSYNEQFF; CDR3 DNA: TGCGCCAGCAGCTCGGGACTGATGAGCTCCTACAATGAGCAGTTCTTC
J gene: TRBJ2-7; clone size: -; D gene: TRBD1; V gene: TRBV5-4; CDR3 protein: CASSPRSTGKNEQYF; CDR3 DNA: TGTGCCAGCAGCCCACGCTCGACAGGGAAAAACGAGCAGTACTTC
J gene: TRBJ1-5; clone size: -; D gene: -; V gene: TRBV5-3; CDR3 protein: CASSFSRDDNQPQHF; CDR3 DNA: TGTGCCAGCAGCTTTTCCAGGGACGACAATCAGCCCCAGCATTTT
J gene: TRBJ1-1; clone size: -; D gene: TRBD1; V gene: TRBV9; CDR3 protein: CASSAPGQGANTEAFF; CDR3 DNA: TGTGCCAGCAGTGCACCGGGACAGGGGGCGAACACTGAAGCTTTCTTT
J gene: TRBJ2-5; clone size: -; D gene: TRBD2; V gene: TRBV7-9; CDR3 protein: CASSSWTSGSGETQYF; CDR3 DNA: TGTGCCAGCAGCTCCTGGACTAGCGGGTCCGGAGAGACCCAGTACTTC
J gene: TRBJ2-6; clone size: -; D gene: -; V gene: TRBV5-4; CDR3 protein: CASSLAQGGTNVLTF; CDR3 DNA: TGTGCCAGCAGCTTGGCACAGGGAGGGACCAACGTCCTGACTTTC
J gene: TRBJ2-3; clone size: -; D gene: -; V gene: TRBV6-1; CDR3 protein: CASGRWALSTDTQYF; CDR3 DNA: TGTGCCAGCGGCAGGTGGGCCCTTAGCACAGATACGCAGTATTTT
J gene: TRBJ2-3; clone size: -; D gene: TRBD2; V gene: TRBV10-2; CDR3 protein: CASSDGLAGLDTQYF; CDR3 DNA: TGCGCCAGCAGTGATGGACTAGCGGGGTTAGATACGCAGTATTTT
J gene: TRBJ2-7; clone size: -; D gene: -; V gene: TRBV29-1; CDR3 protein: CSVVGPPLYEQYF; CDR3 DNA: TGCAGCGTGGTCGGGCCTCCACTTTACGAGCAGTACTTC
J gene: TRBJ2-2; clone size: -; D gene: TRBD2; V gene: TRBV19; CDR3 protein: CASSPGLAGVSGELFF; CDR3 DNA: TGTGCCAGTAGTCCGGGACTAGCGGGAGTCTCCGGGGAGCTGTTTTTT
J gene: TRBJ2-3; clone size: once; D gene: TRBD1; V gene: TRBV25-1; CDR3 protein: CASSVPGTGFTDTQYF; CDR3 DNA: TGTGCCAGCAGTGTTCCCGGGACAGGGTTCACAGATACGCAGTATTTT
J gene: TRBJ2-5; clone size: -; D gene: TRBD2; V gene: TRBV6-1; CDR3 protein: CASSGGSGSPYQETQYF; CDR3 DNA: TGTGCCAGCAGTGGCGGTAGCGGGAGCCCTTACCAAGAGACCCAGTACTTC
J gene: TRBJ1-5; clone size: once; D gene: TRBD1; V gene: TRBV15; CDR3 protein: CATSRDGTGLQPQHF; CDR3 DNA: TGTGCCACCAGCAGAGATGGGACAGGTCTCCAGCCCCAGCATTTT
J gene: TRBJ2-1; clone size: -; D gene: TRBD1; V gene: TRBV19; CDR3 protein: CASSIAGTGAHNEQFF; CDR3 DNA: TGTGCCAGTAGTATTGCCGGGACAGGGGCCCACAATGAGCAGTTCTTC
J gene: TRBJ1-3; clone size: -; D gene: -; V gene: TRBV28; CDR3 protein: CASRGKLGNTIYF; CDR3 DNA: TGTGCCAGCAGGGGGAAGTTAGGAAACACCATATATTTT
J gene: TRBJ2-1; clone size: -; D gene: TRBD2; V gene: TRBV4-1; CDR3 protein: CASSPRTLAGLNEQFF; CDR3 DNA: TGCGCCAGCAGTCCAAGAACACTAGCGGGACTGAATGAGCAGTTCTTC
J gene: TRBJ2-1; clone size: once; D gene: -; V gene: TRBV5-1; CDR3 protein: CASSLVGEKHNEQFF; CDR3 DNA: TGCGCCAGCAGCTTGGTGGGCGAAAAACACAATGAGCAGTTCTTC
J gene: TRBJ2-1; clone size: -; D gene: TRBD2; V gene: TRBV2; CDR3 protein: CASSEALGLAGVNEQFF; CDR3 DNA: TGTGCCAGCAGTGAAGCGCTAGGCCTAGCGGGAGTTAATGAGCAGTTCTTC
J gene: TRBJ2-5; clone size: once; D gene: -; V gene: TRBV28; CDR3 protein: CASSLWGSQETQYF; CDR3 DNA: TGTGCCAGCAGTTTATGGGGCAGTCAAGAGACCCAGTACTTC
J gene: TRBJ2-3; clone size: -; D gene: -; V gene: TRBV7-9; CDR3 protein: CASSLSIDSDTQYF; CDR3 DNA: TGTGCCAGCAGCTTATCTATCGATTCAGATACGCAGTATTTT
J gene: TRBJ2-1; clone size: -; D gene: TRBD1; V gene: TRBV7-9; CDR3 protein: CASSRIDGTDNEQFF; CDR3 DNA: TGTGCCAGCAGCCGTATTGACGGGACAGACAATGAGCAGTTCTTC
J gene: TRBJ1-3; clone size: -; D gene: -; V gene: TRBV5-1; CDR3 protein: CASSLTGPQAGNTIYF; CDR3 DNA: TGCGCCAGCAGCTTAACCGGGCCACAAGCTGGAAACACCATATATTTT
J gene: TRBJ2-7; clone size: -; D gene: TRBD2; V gene: TRBV9; CDR3 protein: CASSVGLAGVREQYF; CDR3 DNA: TGTGCCAGCAGCGTAGGACTAGCGGGAGTGAGGGAGCAGTACTTC
J gene: TRBJ2-2; clone size: -; D gene: -; V gene: TRBV6-1; CDR3 protein: CASSQSRTNTGELFF; CDR3 DNA: TGTGCCAGCAGTCAATCCCGGACGAACACCGGGGAGCTGTTTTTT
J gene: TRBJ2-1; clone size: -; D gene: -; V gene: TRBV7-8; CDR3 protein: CASSLDSFLSYNEQFF; CDR3 DNA: TGTGCCAGCAGCTTAGACAGCTTCCTATCTTACAATGAGCAGTTCTTC
J gene: TRBJ2-1; clone size: -; D gene: TRBD2; V gene: TRBV13; CDR3 protein: CASSLSSGSITYNEQFF; CDR3 DNA: TGTGCCAGCAGCTTATCGAGCGGGAGTATTACCTACAATGAGCAGTTCTTC
J gene: TRBJ2-5; clone size: -; D gene: -; V gene: TRBV12-2; CDR3 protein: CASRLPPGREEETQYF; CDR3 DNA: TGTGCAAGTCGCCTACCGCCGGGGCGGGAGGAAGAGACCCAGTACTTC
J gene: TRBJ1-5; clone size: -; D gene: TRBD1; V gene: TRBV6-1; CDR3 protein: CASSRQGNNQPQHF; CDR3 DNA: TGTGCCAGCTCCCGACAGGGGAACAATCAGCCCCAGCATTTT
J gene: TRBJ2-2; clone size: -; D gene: TRBD2; V gene: TRBV7-2; CDR3 protein: CASSLSPSGIAGELFF; CDR3 DNA: TGTGCCAGCAGCTTGAGCCCTAGCGGGATAGCCGGGGAGCTGTTTTTT
J gene: TRBJ1-1; clone size: -; D gene: TRBD1; V gene: TRBV5-6; CDR3 protein: CASSEDRGRGTEAFF; CDR3 DNA: TGTGCCAGCAGCGAGGACAGGGGGCGGGGCACTGAAGCTTTCTTT
J gene: TRBJ1-4; clone size: few; D gene: -; V gene: TRBV10-1; CDR3 protein: CASSDSRTEEKLFF; CDR3 DNA: TGCGCCAGCAGTGATTCTAGGACAGAGGAAAAACTGTTTTTT
J gene: TRBJ1-1; clone size: -; D gene: -; V gene: TRBV28; CDR3 protein: CASSLGDAEAFF; CDR3 DNA: TGTGCCAGCAGTTTAGGGGACGCTGAAGCTTTCTTT
J gene: TRBJ1-5; clone size: once; D gene: -; V gene: TRBV6-5; CDR3 protein: CASRVTRSSNQPQHF; CDR3 DNA: TGTGCCAGCAGAGTGACCAGATCTAGCAATCAGCCCCAGCATTTT
J gene: TRBJ1-2; clone size: -; D gene: TRBD1; V gene: TRBV7-6; CDR3 protein: CASSPIGRQGRGYGYTF; CDR3 DNA: TGTGCCAGCAGCCCTATAGGACGACAGGGACGAGGGTATGGCTACACCTTC
J gene: TRBJ2-2; clone size: -; D gene: TRBD1; V gene: TRBV11-3; CDR3 protein: CASSFGTGMSGELFF; CDR3 DNA: TGTGCCAGCAGCTTTGGGACAGGGATGTCCGGGGAGCTGTTTTTT
J gene: TRBJ1-4; clone size: -; D gene: TRBD1; V gene: TRBV10-3; CDR3 protein: CAISESGQGNEKLFF; CDR3 DNA: TGTGCCATCAGTGAGTCGGGACAGGGAAATGAAAAACTGTTTTTT
J gene: TRBJ1-5; clone size: -; D gene: -; V gene: TRBV19; CDR3 protein: CASSIRAGQPQHF; CDR3 DNA: TGTGCCAGTAGTATAAGGGCGGGTCAGCCCCAGCATTTT
J gene: TRBJ2-1; clone size: once; D gene: TRBD1; V gene: TRBV6-5; CDR3 protein: CASRGQARDEQFF; CDR3 DNA: TGTGCCAGCAGGGGACAGGCCAGGGATGAGCAGTTCTTC
J gene: TRBJ2-2; clone size: -; D gene: TRBD2; V gene: TRBV7-2; CDR3 protein: CASSKTRGRGNTGELFF; CDR3 DNA: TGTGCCAGCAGCAAAACACGGGGGAGGGGGAACACCGGGGAGCTGTTTTTT